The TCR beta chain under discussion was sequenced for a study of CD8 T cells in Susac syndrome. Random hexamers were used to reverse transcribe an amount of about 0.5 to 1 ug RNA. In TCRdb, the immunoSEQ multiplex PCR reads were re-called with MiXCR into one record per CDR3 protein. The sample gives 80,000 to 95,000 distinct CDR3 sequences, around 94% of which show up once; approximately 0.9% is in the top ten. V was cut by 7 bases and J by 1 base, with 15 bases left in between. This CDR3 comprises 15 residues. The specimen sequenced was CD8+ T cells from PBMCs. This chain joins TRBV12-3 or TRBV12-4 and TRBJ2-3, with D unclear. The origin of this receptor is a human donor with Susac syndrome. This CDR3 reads CASTRLGSGTDTQYF. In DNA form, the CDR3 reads TGTGCCAGCACCCGTCTAGGCTCCGGCACAGATACGCAGTATTTT.